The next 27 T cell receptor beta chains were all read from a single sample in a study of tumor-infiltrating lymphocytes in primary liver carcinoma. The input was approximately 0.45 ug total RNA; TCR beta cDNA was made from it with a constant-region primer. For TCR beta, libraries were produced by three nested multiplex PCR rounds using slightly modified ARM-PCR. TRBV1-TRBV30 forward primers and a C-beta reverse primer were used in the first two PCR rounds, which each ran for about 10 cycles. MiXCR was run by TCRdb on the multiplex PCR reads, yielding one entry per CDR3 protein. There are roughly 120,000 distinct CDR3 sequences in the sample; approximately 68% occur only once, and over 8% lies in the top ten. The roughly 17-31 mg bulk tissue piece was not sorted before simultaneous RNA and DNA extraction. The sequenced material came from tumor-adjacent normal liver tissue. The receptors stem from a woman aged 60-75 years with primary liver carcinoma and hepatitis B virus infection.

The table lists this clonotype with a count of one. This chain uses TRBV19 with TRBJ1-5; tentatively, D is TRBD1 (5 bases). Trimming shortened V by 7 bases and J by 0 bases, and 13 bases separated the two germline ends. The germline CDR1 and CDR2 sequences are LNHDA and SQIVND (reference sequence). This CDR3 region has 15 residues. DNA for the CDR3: TGTGCCAGTAATATGACAGTGAATAGCAATCAGCCCCAGCATTTT. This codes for CASNMTVNSNQPQHF.

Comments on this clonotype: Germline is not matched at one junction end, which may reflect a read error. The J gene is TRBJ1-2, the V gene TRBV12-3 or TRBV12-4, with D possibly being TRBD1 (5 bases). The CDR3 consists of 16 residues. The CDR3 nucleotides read TGTGTCAGCACCCCAAGCGGGGGTGGAGGCTTGTTTGGCTACACTTTC. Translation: CVSTPSGGGGLFGYTF.

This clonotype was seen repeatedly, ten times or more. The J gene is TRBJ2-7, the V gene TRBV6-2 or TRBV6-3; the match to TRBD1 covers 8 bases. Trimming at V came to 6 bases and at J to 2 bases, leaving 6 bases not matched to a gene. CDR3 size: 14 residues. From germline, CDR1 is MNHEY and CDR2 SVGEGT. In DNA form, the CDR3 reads TGTGCCAGCAGAACAGGGGGGTCCACCTACGAGCAGTACTTC. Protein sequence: CASRTGGSTYEQYF.

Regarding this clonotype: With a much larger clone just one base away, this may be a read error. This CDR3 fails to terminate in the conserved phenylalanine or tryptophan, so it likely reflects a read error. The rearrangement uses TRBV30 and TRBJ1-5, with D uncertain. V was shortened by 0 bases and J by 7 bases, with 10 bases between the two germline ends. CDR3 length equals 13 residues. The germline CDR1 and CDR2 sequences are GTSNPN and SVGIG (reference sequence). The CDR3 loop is CAWSVAGGQPQHV. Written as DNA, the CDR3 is TGTGCCTGGAGTGTTGCGGGCGGGCAGCCCCAGCATGTT.

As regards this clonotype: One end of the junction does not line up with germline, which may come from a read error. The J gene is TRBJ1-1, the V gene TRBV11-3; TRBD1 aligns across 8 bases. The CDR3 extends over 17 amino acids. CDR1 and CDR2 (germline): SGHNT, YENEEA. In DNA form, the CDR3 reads TGTGTCAACAGCCCAGGGACAGGATTATTAGGGAACACTGAAGCCTTCTTT. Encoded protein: CVNSPGTGLLGNTEAFF.

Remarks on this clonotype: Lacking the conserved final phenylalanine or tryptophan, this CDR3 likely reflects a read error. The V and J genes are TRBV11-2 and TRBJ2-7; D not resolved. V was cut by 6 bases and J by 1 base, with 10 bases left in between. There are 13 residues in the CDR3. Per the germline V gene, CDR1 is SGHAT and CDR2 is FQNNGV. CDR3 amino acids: CASSSEQSYEQYL. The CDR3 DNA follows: TGTGCCAGCAGTTCCGAGCAGTCCTACGAGCAGTACCTC.

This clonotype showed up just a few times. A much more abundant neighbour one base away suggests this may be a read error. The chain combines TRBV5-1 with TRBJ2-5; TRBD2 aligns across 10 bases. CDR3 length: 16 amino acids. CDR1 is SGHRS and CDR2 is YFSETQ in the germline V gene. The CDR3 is CASILVGTSAQETQYF. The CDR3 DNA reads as TGCGCCAGCATCTTGGTTGGGACTAGCGCGCAAGAGACCCAGTACTTC.

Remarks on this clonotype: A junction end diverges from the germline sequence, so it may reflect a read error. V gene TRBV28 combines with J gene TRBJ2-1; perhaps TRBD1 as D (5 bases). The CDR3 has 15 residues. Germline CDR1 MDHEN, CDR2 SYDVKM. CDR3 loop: CARSPPSGIYTEQFF. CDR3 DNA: TGTGCCAGAAGTCCACCGTCAGGGATCTACACTGAGCAGTTCTTC.

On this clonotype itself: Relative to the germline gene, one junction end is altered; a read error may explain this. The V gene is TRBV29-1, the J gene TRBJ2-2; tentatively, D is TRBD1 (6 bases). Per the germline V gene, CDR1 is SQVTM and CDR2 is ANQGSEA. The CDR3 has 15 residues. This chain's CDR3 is CTVEGGPGYTGEMFF. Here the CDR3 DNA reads TGCACCGTTGAAGGGGGACCCGGTTACACCGGGGAGATGTTTTTT.

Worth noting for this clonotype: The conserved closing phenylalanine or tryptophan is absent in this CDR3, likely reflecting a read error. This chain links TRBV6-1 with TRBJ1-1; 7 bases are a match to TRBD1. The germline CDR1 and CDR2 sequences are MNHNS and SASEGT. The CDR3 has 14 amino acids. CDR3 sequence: CASSKDRVATEAFI. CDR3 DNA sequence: TGTGCTAGCAGTAAAGACAGGGTGGCCACTGAAGCTTTCATT.

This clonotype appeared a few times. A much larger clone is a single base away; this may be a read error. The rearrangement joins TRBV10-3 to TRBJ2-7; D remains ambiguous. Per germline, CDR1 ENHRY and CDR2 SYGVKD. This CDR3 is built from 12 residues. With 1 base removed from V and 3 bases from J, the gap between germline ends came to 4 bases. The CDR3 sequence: CAISEFGYEQYF. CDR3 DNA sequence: TGTGCCATCAGTGAGTTCGGCTACGAGCAGTACTTC.

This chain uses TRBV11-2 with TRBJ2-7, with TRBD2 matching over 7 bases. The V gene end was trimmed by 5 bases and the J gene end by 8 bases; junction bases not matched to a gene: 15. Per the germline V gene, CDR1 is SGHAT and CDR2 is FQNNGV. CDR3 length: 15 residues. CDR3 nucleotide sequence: TGTGCCAGCAGCCAAGGGACTAACGGGAGTTACAAGCAGTACTTC. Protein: CASSQGTNGSYKQYF.

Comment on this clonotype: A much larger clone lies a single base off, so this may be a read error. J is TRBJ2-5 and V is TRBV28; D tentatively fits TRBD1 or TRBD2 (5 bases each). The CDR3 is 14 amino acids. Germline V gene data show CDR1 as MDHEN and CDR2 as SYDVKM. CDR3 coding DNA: TGTGCCAACAGTTGGGGACCGAAGCAAGAGACCCAGTACTTC. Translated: CANSWGPKQETQYF.

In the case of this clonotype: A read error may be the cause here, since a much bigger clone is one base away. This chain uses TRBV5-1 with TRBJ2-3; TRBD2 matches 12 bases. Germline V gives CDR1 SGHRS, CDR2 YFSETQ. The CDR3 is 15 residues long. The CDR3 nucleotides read TGCGCCAGCAGAACCGGGACTAGCGGGCCGGGTACGCACTATTTT. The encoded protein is CASRTGTSGPGTHYF.

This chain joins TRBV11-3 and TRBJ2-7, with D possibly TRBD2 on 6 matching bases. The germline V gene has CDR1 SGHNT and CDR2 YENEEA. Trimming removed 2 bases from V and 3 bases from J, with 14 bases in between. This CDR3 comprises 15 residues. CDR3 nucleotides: TGTGCCAGCAGCTTATTAACGGGAGTCGTCTACGAGCAGTACTTC. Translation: CASSLLTGVVYEQYF.

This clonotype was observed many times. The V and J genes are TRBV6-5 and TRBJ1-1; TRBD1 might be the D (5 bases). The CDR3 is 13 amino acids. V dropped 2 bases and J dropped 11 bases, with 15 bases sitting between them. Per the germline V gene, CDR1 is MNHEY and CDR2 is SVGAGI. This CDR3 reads CASSYGGGSRAFF. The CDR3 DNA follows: TGTGCCAGCAGTTACGGGGGGGGGTCAAGGGCTTTCTTT.

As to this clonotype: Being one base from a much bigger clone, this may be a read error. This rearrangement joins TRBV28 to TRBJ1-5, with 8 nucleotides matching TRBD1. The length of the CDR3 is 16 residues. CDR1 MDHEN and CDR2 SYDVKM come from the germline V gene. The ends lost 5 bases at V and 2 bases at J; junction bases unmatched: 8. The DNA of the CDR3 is TGTGCCAGCAGTAAGACAGGGGTATGGGGCAATCAGCCCCAGCATTTT. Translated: CASSKTGVWGNQPQHF.

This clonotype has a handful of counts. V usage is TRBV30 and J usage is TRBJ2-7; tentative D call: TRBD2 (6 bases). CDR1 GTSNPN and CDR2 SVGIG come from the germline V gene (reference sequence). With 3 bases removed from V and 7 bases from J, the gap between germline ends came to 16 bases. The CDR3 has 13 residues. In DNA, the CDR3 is TGTGCCTGGAGGCGGCGGGGAGTCAAAGAGCAGTACTTC. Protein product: CAWRRRGVKEQYF.

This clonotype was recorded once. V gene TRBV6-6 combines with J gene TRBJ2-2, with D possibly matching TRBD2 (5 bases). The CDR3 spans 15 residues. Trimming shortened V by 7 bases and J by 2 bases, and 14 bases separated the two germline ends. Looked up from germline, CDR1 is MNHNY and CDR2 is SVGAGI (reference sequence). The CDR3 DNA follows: TGTGCCAGCACCTATAGCGAGAATAACACCGGGGAGCTGTTTTTT. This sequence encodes CASTYSENNTGELFF.

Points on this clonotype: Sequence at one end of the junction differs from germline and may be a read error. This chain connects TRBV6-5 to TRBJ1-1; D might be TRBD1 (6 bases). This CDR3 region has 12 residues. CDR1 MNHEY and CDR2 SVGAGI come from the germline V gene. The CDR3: CTSSHPGTEAFF. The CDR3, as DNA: TGTACCAGTAGTCACCCCGGGACAGAAGCTTTCTTT.

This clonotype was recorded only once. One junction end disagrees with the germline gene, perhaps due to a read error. The CDR3 sequence: CASSLEVGWSTGTQYF. The CDR3 DNA follows: TGTGCCAGCAGCTTAGAGGTGGGTTGGTCCACAGGTACGCAGTATTTT. The V gene is TRBV7-8, the J gene TRBJ2-3; TRBD1 is a possible D gene (5 bases). Germline V gene sequence: CDR1 SGHVS, CDR2 FQNEAQ. The CDR3 has 16 residues.

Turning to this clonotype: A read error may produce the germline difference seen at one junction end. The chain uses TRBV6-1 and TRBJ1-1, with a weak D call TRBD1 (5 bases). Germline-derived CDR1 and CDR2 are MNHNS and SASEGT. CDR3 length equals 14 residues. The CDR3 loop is CASSVRDPNTEALF. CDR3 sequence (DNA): TGTGCCAGTAGTGTTAGGGACCCGAACACTGAAGCTCTCTTT.

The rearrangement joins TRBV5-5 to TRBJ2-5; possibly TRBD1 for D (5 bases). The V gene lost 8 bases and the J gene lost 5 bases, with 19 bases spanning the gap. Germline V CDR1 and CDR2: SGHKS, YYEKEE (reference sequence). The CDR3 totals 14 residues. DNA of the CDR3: TGTGCCAGTATCTTAGGGGTCGGAATCGAGACCCAGTACTTC. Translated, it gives CASILGVGIETQYF. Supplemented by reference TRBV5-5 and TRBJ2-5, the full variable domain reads DAGVTQSPTHLIKTRGQQVTLRCSPISGHKSVSWYQQVLGQGPQFIFQYYEKEERGRGNFPDRFSARQFPNYSSELNVNALLLGDSALYLCASILGVGIETQYFGPGTRLLVL.

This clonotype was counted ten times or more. Here the CDR3 DNA reads TGTGCCAGCGGTCGGGGATGGGAGACCCAGTACTTC. Encoded protein: CASGRGWETQYF. The chain combines TRBV28 with TRBJ2-5; weak D call: TRBD2 (5 bases). Looked up from germline, CDR1 is MDHEN and CDR2 is SYDVKM. The CDR3 covers 12 residues. V lost 8 bases, J lost 5 bases, and 12 bases lay in between.

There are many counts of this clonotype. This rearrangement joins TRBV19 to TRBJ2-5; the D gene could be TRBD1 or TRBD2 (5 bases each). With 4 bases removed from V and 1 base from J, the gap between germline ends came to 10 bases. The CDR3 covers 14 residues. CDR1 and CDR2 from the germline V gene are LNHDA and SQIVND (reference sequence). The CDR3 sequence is CASSTIGTQETQYF. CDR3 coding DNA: TGTGCCAGTAGTACGATTGGGACCCAAGAGACCCAGTACTTC. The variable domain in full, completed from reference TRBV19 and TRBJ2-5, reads DGGITQSPKYLFRKEGQNVTLSCEQNLNHDAMYWYRQDPGQGLRLIYYSQIVNDFQKGDIAEGYSVSREKKESFPLTVTSAQKNPTAFYLCASSTIGTQETQYFGPGTRLLVL.

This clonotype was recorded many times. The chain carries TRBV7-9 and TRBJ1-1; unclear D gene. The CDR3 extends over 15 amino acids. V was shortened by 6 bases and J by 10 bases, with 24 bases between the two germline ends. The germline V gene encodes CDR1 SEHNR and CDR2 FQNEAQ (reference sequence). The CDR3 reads CASSQLKGQPLGAFF. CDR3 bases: TGTGCCAGCAGTCAATTAAAAGGGCAGCCTCTTGGAGCTTTCTTT.

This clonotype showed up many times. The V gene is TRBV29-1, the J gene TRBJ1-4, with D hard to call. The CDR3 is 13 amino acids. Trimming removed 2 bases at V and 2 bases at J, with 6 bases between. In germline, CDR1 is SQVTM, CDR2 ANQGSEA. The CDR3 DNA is TGCAGCGTTGAACGGGAGACTAATGAAAAACTGTTTTTT. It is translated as CSVERETNEKLFF. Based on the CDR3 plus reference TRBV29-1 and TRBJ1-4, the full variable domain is SAVISQKPSRDICQRGTSLTIQCQVDSQVTMMFWYRQQPGQSLTLIATANQGSEATYESGFVIDKFPISRPNLTFSTLTVSNMSPEDSSIYLCSVERETNEKLFFGSGTQLSVL.